One TCR beta chain is described in this entry. CDR3 length equals 13 residues. CDR1 LGHDT and CDR2 YNNKEL come from the germline V gene (reference sequence). V lost 5 bases, J lost 4 bases, and 11 bases lay in between. The sample originates from a study of CD8 T cells in Susac syndrome. With random hexamers, reverse transcription was performed on about 0.5 to 1 ug of RNA. TCRdb reprocessed the immunoSEQ multiplex PCR reads via MiXCR and lists one record per CDR3 protein. The sample shows 130,000 to 150,000 distinct CDR3 sequences, roughly 95% of them seen only once. This rearrangement joins TRBV3-1 to TRBJ2-5, with D perhaps TRBD1 or TRBD2 (5 bases each). Sequenced input: CD4+ T cells from PBMCs. This TCR derives from a human donor with Susac syndrome. CDR3 sequence (DNA): TGTGCCAGCAGCTCCCACGGGGCAGAGACCCAGTACTTC. It specifies CASSSHGAETQYF.